The 23 T cell receptor beta chains reported below all come from one sample, sequenced in a study of blood T cell repertoires in COVID-19. Only in-frame clones appear in the TCRdb table, and some are missing; sequencing was by immunoSEQ multiplex PCR. The top ten hold 44% of the sample, which has some 83,000 clones, 80% to 85% seen once. The sequenced sample consisted of peripheral blood. Receptor source: a man older than 75 with acute or convalescent COVID-19.

The V and J genes are TRBV27 and TRBJ1-2, with D maybe TRBD1 (5 bases). This CDR3 contains 13 residues. Germline CDR1 is MNHEY and CDR2 is SMNVEV (reference sequence). V was shortened by 6 bases and J by 4 bases, with 12 bases between the two germline ends. This CDR3 is CASRPGGTYGYTF. The DNA of the CDR3 is TGTGCCAGCAGGCCCGGGGGGACCTATGGCTACACCTTC.

The rearrangement uses TRBV21-1 and TRBJ2-5; no DNA check was done on the table's D call, TRBD2. TRBV21-1 is recorded as a pseudogene. The CDR3 runs 15 residues. The CDR3 region is CASSSLAGESETQYF. The DNA of the CDR3 is TGTGCCAGCAGCTCCCTAGCGGGAGAATCAGAGACCCAGTACTTC.

The chain has TRBV6-5 and TRBJ1-4; TRBD1 might be the D (5 bases). The CDR3 covers 14 residues. In germline, CDR1 is MNHEY, CDR2 SVGAGI. The V end was cut by 2 bases, the J end by 8 bases, with 12 bases between. The DNA of the CDR3 is TGTGCCAGCAGTTACAATGGGGGGGACGAAAAACTGTTTTTT. It codes for CASSYNGGDEKLFF.

This chain uses TRBV5-1 with TRBJ2-3; no definite D call. CDR3 length equals 15 residues. The germline V gene encodes CDR1 SGHRS and CDR2 YFSETQ. V lost 0 bases and J 2 bases, leaving 10 bases between the germline ends. CDR3 residues: CASSLDSLPTDTQYF. The CDR3 DNA reads TGCGCCAGCAGCTTGGACTCGCTCCCCACAGATACGCAGTATTTT.

This clone was observed once. The rearrangement uses TRBV9 and TRBJ2-5; 8 bases line up with TRBD1. This CDR3 has 15 residues. CDR1 and CDR2 (germline): SGDLS, YYNGEE. The trim removed 3 bases at V and 4 bases at J, leaving 8 bases unmatched. CDR3 bases: TGTGCCAGCAGCGCGACCGGGACAGGAGGAGAGACCCAGTACTTC. Protein sequence: CASSATGTGGETQYF. The complete variable domain, with remaining parts taken from reference TRBV9 and TRBJ2-5, reads DSGVTQTPKHLITATGQRVTLRCSPRSGDLSVYWYQQSLDQGLQFLIQYYNGEERAKGNILERFSAQQFPDLHSELNLSSLELGDSALYFCASSATGTGGETQYFGPGTRLLVL.

The V and J genes are TRBV19 and TRBJ1-1; tentative D call: TRBD1 (5 bases). The CDR3 has 14 amino acids. Trimming shortened V by 7 bases and J by 5 bases, and 17 bases separated the two germline ends. The germline V gene encodes CDR1 LNHDA and CDR2 SQIVND (reference sequence). CDR3 nucleotide sequence: TGTGCCAGTACCCCAGGGAAGGGGTGGACTGAAGCTTTCTTT. This sequence encodes CASTPGKGWTEAFF.

V usage is TRBV2 and J usage is TRBJ1-5, with D possibly TRBD1 on 6 matching bases. This CDR3 is 15 amino acids long. Germline-derived CDR1 and CDR2 are SNHLY and FYNNEI. Between the trimmed V and J ends, which lost 7 bases and 2 bases, there was a span of 15 bases. Here the CDR3 reads CASTDTGLRNQPQHF. Written as DNA, the CDR3 is TGTGCCAGCACCGATACAGGGTTACGCAATCAGCCCCAGCATTTT.

The rearrangement uses TRBV6-5 and TRBJ2-7; 11 bases line up with TRBD2. Trimming at V came to 6 bases and at J to 3 bases, leaving 7 bases not matched to a gene. The germline V gene encodes CDR1 MNHEY and CDR2 SVGAGI. The CDR3 runs 15 residues. In DNA form, the CDR3 reads TGTGCCAGCAGCCGATCCACTAGCGGGAGCTACGAGCAGTACTTC. Protein sequence: CASSRSTSGSYEQYF.

The V gene is TRBV5-5, the J gene TRBJ2-1, with 8 bases fitting TRBD1. This CDR3 comprises 16 residues. Germline CDR1 SGHKS, CDR2 YYEKEE (reference sequence). The trim removed 2 bases at V and 0 bases at J, leaving 4 bases unmatched. The CDR3 bases are TGTGCCAGCAGCTTAAGACAGGGGAGCTCCTACAATGAGCAGTTCTTC. It yields the protein CASSLRQGSSYNEQFF.

This chain links TRBV10-3 with TRBJ2-2; TRBD2 is a possible D gene (5 bases). This CDR3 spans 14 amino acids. V lost 6 bases, J lost 6 bases, and 14 bases lay in between. From germline, CDR1 is ENHRY and CDR2 SYGVKD. CDR3 sequence (DNA): TGTGCCATCAGGGACTCGGCGGAGTCCGGGGAGCTGTTTTTT. Translation gives CAIRDSAESGELFF.

The chain employs TRBV5-1 and TRBJ1-4; 10 bases map to TRBD1. The CDR3 consists of 15 residues. CDR1 is SGHRS and CDR2 is YFSETQ in the germline V gene. V lost 2 bases to trimming and J lost 5 bases; unmatched junction nucleotides: 3. The chain's CDR3 is CASSFEGQGNEKLFF. CDR3 DNA sequence: TGCGCCAGCAGCTTTGAGGGACAGGGGAATGAAAAACTGTTTTTT.

About this clone: The junction does not match germline at one end; this may be a read error. The chain's CDR3 is CASSLTSGGPLYNEQFF. CDR3 sequence (DNA): TGTGCCAGCAGCTTAACTAGCGGAGGTCCCCTCTACAATGAGCAATTCTTC. The chain employs TRBV7-2 and TRBJ2-1; 8 nucleotides match TRBD2. This CDR3 spans 17 amino acids. Germline V gene lookup returns CDR1 SGHTA and CDR2 FQGNSA.

The chain joins TRBV28 to TRBJ1-3; D is uncertain. With 1 base removed from V and 0 bases from J, the gap between germline ends came to 7 bases. Germline-derived CDR1 and CDR2 are MDHEN and SYDVKM. The CDR3 is 15 amino acids. The CDR3 region is CASSLFPSSGNTIYF. Here the CDR3 DNA reads TGTGCCAGCAGTTTATTCCCGAGCTCTGGAAACACCATATATTTT.

This sequence joins TRBV4-2 and TRBJ2-7; 9 nucleotides line up with TRBD1. The CDR3 has 15 amino acids. Germline V gene data show CDR1 as LGHNA and CDR2 as YNFKEQ. With V trimmed by 4 bases and J by 2 bases, 6 bases remained unmatched. The CDR3 region has the DNA TGTGCCAGCAGCCGGGACAGGGCGACTGCCTACGAGCAGTACTTC. Translating it yields CASSRDRATAYEQYF.

The gene calls are TRBV27 and TRBJ2-7; 9 nucleotides agree with TRBD2. The CDR3 consists of 14 residues. The J segment lost 2 bases and the V segment lost 5 bases, leaving 4 bases of the junction unmatched. CDR1 and CDR2 (germline): MNHEY, SMNVEV (reference sequence). The CDR3 bases are TGTGCCAGCAGTCGACTAGCGGCCACCTACGAGCAGTACTTC. Its translation is CASSRLAATYEQYF.

The V and J genes are TRBV5-6 and TRBJ1-5; 10 nucleotides line up with TRBD1. The CDR3 is made up of 15 amino acids. The germline gives CDR1 SGHDT, CDR2 YYEEEE. The V and J ends lost 4 bases and 4 bases, in that order; junction bases with no gene match: 5. For the CDR3, the DNA is TGTGCCAGCAGCCCGAGGGACAGGGGAAATCAGCCCCAGCATTTT. This translates into CASSPRDRGNQPQHF.

The rearrangement joins TRBV2 to TRBJ1-6; maybe TRBD1 (5 bases). Trimming took off 10 bases at V and 10 bases at J, with 17 bases between the two ends. Germline loops: CDR1 SNHLY, CDR2 FYNNEI. This CDR3 is built from 13 residues. The CDR3 region is CAIRLRAKSPLHF. For the CDR3, the DNA is TGTGCCATAAGACTCAGGGCAAAGTCACCCCTCCACTTT.

This sequence joins TRBV5-1 and TRBJ1-1; TRBD1 might be the D (5 bases). V was clipped by 0 bases and J by 3 bases, with 9 bases between them. The germline CDR1 and CDR2 sequences are SGHRS and YFSETQ. The CDR3 has 14 amino acids. The CDR3 loop reads CASSLGGGYTEAFF. The CDR3 region has the DNA TGCGCCAGCAGCTTGGGTGGGGGGTACACTGAAGCTTTCTTT.

This clone occurred a few times. The V call is TRBV27, the J call TRBJ2-7; D perhaps matches TRBD1 (5 bases). The CDR3 sequence is 16 residues long. Germline-derived CDR1 and CDR2 are MNHEY and SMNVEV (reference sequence). V shed 2 bases and J shed 1 base, with 15 bases lying between them. The CDR3 loop is CASSLTGSIPSYEQYF. CDR3 nucleotide sequence: TGTGCCAGCAGTTTAACAGGTAGCATCCCTTCCTACGAGCAGTACTTC.

This clone was observed a handful of times. This sequence may be a read error, since a much larger clone differs from it by one base. V usage is TRBV5-5 and J usage is TRBJ1-3, with D perhaps TRBD1 (5 bases). Germline V lookup: CDR1 SGHKS, CDR2 YYEKEE (reference sequence). V was pared by 4 bases and J by 0 bases, with 8 bases between. This CDR3 has 14 amino acids. The CDR3 is CASSPQGSGNTIYF. CDR3 sequence (DNA): TGTGCCAGCAGCCCCCAGGGCTCTGGAAACACCATATATTTT.

The chain carries TRBV2 and TRBJ1-2; D not certain. V lost 6 bases to trimming and J lost 1 base, with 12 bases between them. This CDR3 has 14 residues. Germline lookup yields CDR1 SNHLY and CDR2 FYNNEI. Written as DNA, the CDR3 is TGTGCCAGCAGCGCTTTCGGGGTTAACTATGGCTACACCTTC. Its translation is CASSAFGVNYGYTF.

The rearrangement links TRBV9 to TRBJ2-7; TRBD1 matches 7 bases. The trim removed 0 bases at V and 4 bases at J, leaving 4 bases unmatched. This CDR3 has 14 residues. In germline, CDR1 is SGDLS, CDR2 YYNGEE. The chain's CDR3 is CASSVGGRGYEQYF. CDR3 sequence (DNA): TGTGCCAGCAGCGTAGGGGGCAGGGGGTACGAGCAGTACTTC.

This clone was detected ten times or more. This sequence joins TRBV7-3 and TRBJ2-7; 9 bases align to TRBD2. In germline, CDR1 is SGHTA, CDR2 FQGTGA. This CDR3 region has 15 residues. Trimming at V came to 2 bases and at J to 2 bases, leaving 4 bases not matched to a gene. CDR3 sequence reads: CASSLAAGGPYEQYF. As DNA, the CDR3 is TGTGCCAGCAGCTTAGCAGCGGGAGGTCCCTACGAGCAGTACTTC.